Listed here are 18 T cell receptor beta chains from one sample, sequenced in a study of T cell changes during pregnancy in multiple sclerosis (dated by TCRdb to the late 2010s). The library was built by means of the immunoSEQ multiplex PCR assay. TCRdb retrieved this table from immuneACCESS and kept in-frame rearrangements only. Not all clones are present; in checked studies, unresolved V genes account for under half, and no reason is known for the remainder. The sample has about 40,000 clones on record, 87% of them singletons. The top ten hold over 0.85% of the sample. Material: CD4+ T cells from peripheral blood mononuclear cells, obtained after pregnancy. The receptors come from a female donor with multiple sclerosis, enrolled in a pregnancy study.

The genes are TRBV6-5 and TRBJ2-7, with TRBD1 matching over 8 bases. Per the germline V gene, CDR1 is MNHEY and CDR2 is SVGAGI. Trimming removed 7 bases from V and 3 bases from J; junction bases left unmatched: 11. The CDR3 spans 15 residues. The chain's CDR3 is CASTLGPGQVYEQYF. CDR3 nucleotide sequence: TGTGCCAGCACCCTCGGACCGGGACAGGTCTACGAGCAGTACTTC.

The chain carries TRBV18 and TRBJ1-4; maybe TRBD1 (6 bases). This CDR3 has 14 amino acids. Germline CDR1 KGHSH, CDR2 LQKENI. Trimming stripped 8 bases from V and 0 bases from J, with 10 bases between. The DNA for the CDR3 is TGTGCCAGCAGGGACATTTCAACTAATGAAAAACTGTTTTTT. Its translation: CASRDISTNEKLFF.

The V and J genes are TRBV28 and TRBJ1-2; D gene ambiguous. The V end lost 6 bases, the J end lost 4 bases, and 15 bases lay between the germline ends. Germline V gene lookup returns CDR1 MDHEN and CDR2 SYDVKM. This CDR3 is built from 14 residues. CDR3 amino acids: CASRPLLPRYGYTF. The CDR3 DNA follows: TGTGCCAGCAGACCCCTTCTGCCGCGCTATGGCTACACCTTC.

CDR3 bases: TGTGCCTGGAGTGTGACGGACAGGATTTACACTGAAGCTTTCTTT. Its translation is CAWSVTDRIYTEAFF. The chain uses TRBV30 and TRBJ1-1; 7 positions agree with TRBD1. Trimming took 0 bases from V and 3 from J; bases not matched to a gene: 7. Germline loops: CDR1 GTSNPN, CDR2 SVGIG (reference sequence). This CDR3 is 15 amino acids long.

V gene TRBV15 combines with J gene TRBJ2-1; D ambiguous. The CDR3 spans 18 residues. Germline CDR1 reads LNHNV; CDR2 reads YYDKDF (reference sequence). Trimming shortened V by 0 bases and J by 0 bases, and 15 bases separated the two germline ends. The DNA of the CDR3 is TGTGCCACCAGCAGAGACGAGATACAGAGAAGCTCCTACAATGAGCAGTTCTTC. This translates into CATSRDEIQRSSYNEQFF.

The chain employs TRBV7-3 and TRBJ2-3, with 8 positions matching TRBD2. J was trimmed by 6 bases and V by 1 base; bases with no gene match: 9. This CDR3 is built from 16 residues. The V gene's germline CDR1 is SGHTA and CDR2 FQGTGA. This CDR3 is CASSLKGAGVGDTQYF. Here the CDR3 DNA reads TGTGCCAGCAGCTTAAAAGGAGCGGGGGTGGGGGATACGCAGTATTTT.

V is TRBV19 and J is TRBJ1-2; D is unresolved. Trimming pared 5 bases from V and 4 bases from J, leaving 11 bases between. Germline CDR1 is LNHDA and CDR2 is SQIVND (reference sequence). This CDR3 is built from 13 residues. This CDR3 is CASSSGGSYGYTF. The CDR3 nucleotides read TGTGCCAGTAGTTCGGGAGGGAGCTATGGCTACACCTTC.

This chain connects TRBV19 to TRBJ1-5; 8 bases are a match to TRBD1. CDR1 is LNHDA and CDR2 is SQIVND in the germline V gene (reference sequence). This CDR3 has 15 residues. V lost 4 bases, J lost 7 bases, and 9 bases stayed unmatched. CDR3: CASSTVDRVRQPQHF. CDR3 in DNA: TGTGCCAGTAGTACCGTGGACAGGGTCAGGCAGCCCCAGCATTTT.

The chain carries TRBV4-1 and TRBJ2-3, with a weak D call TRBD2 (5 bases). The V gene lost 1 base and the J gene lost 3 bases, with 5 bases spanning the gap. This CDR3 is 13 amino acids long. Looked up from germline, CDR1 is MGHRA and CDR2 is YSYEKL. This CDR3 reads CASSQGRTDTQYF. CDR3 nucleotide sequence: TGCGCCAGCAGCCAAGGGAGGACAGATACGCAGTATTTT.

The chain links TRBV2 to TRBJ2-5; 7 positions match TRBD1. Germline V gene lookup returns CDR1 SNHLY and CDR2 FYNNEI. Trimming at V came to 5 bases and at J to 7 bases, leaving 13 bases not matched to a gene. CDR3 length: 15 residues. CDR3 sequence reads: CASSQIVQGSGTQYF. The CDR3 DNA reads TGTGCCAGCAGTCAAATCGTACAGGGGAGTGGGACCCAGTACTTC.

V is TRBV5-1 and J is TRBJ1-2; D may be TRBD1 (6 bases). Germline CDR1 is SGHRS and CDR2 is YFSETQ. V lost 2 bases and J lost 8, with 16 bases in between. This CDR3 comprises 14 residues. CDR3 nucleotides: TGCGCCAGCAGCTTCAACAGGGAATCGCGCGGCTACACCTTC. It yields the protein CASSFNRESRGYTF. The variable domain in full, completed from reference TRBV5-1 and TRBJ1-2, reads KAGVTQTPRYLIKTRGQQVTLSCSPISGHRSVSWYQQTPGQGLQFLFEYFSETQRNKGNFPGRFSGRQFSNSRSEMNVSTLELGDSALYLCASSFNRESRGYTFGSGTRLTVV.

This chain uses TRBV28 with TRBJ1-1; TRBD1 might be the D (5 bases). The CDR3 extends over 14 amino acids. Germline lookup yields CDR1 MDHEN and CDR2 SYDVKM. The V end lost 7 bases, the J end lost 1 base, and 13 bases lay between the germline ends. CDR3 DNA: TGTGCCAGCAACGATGCCGGGGGGAACACTGAAGCTTTCTTT. It translates to CASNDAGGNTEAFF.

The chain has TRBV19 and TRBJ1-2, with 7 bases that match TRBD1. This CDR3 contains 16 residues. After removal of 6 bases from V and 4 bases from J, the junction contained 14 bases not matched to a gene. Germline loops: CDR1 LNHDA, CDR2 SQIVND (reference sequence). Here the CDR3 reads CASSYRGPHPLYGYTF. In DNA form, the CDR3 reads TGTGCCAGTAGCTACAGGGGCCCCCACCCTCTCTATGGCTACACCTTC.

V is TRBV10-3 and J is TRBJ1-1, with 8 bases lining up with TRBD1. Per the germline V gene, CDR1 is ENHRY and CDR2 is SYGVKD. This CDR3 has 15 residues. V dropped 3 bases and J dropped 11; count of bases not matched to a gene: 14. The CDR3 protein is CAISDWTGLGRGAFF. CDR3 coding DNA: TGTGCCATCAGTGATTGGACAGGGCTGGGGCGAGGCGCTTTCTTT.

The CDR3, as DNA: TGTGCCAGCTCGGAGGGATACTATAATTCACCCCTCCACTTT. It yields the protein CASSEGYYNSPLHF. The chain uses TRBV7-3 and TRBJ1-6, with D unclear. From germline, CDR1 is SGHTA and CDR2 FQGTGA. The CDR3 consists of 14 residues. Trimming stripped 8 bases from V and 3 bases from J, with 11 bases between.

The CDR3 is CAFAGGPGNEQFF. DNA of the CDR3: TGTGCCTTCGCGGGGGGGCCAGGGAATGAGCAGTTCTTC. The gene calls are TRBV10-3 and TRBJ2-1; 9 nucleotides agree with TRBD2. Trimming took 11 bases from V and 7 from J; bases not matched to a gene: 9. The germline CDR1 and CDR2 sequences are ENHRY and SYGVKD. The CDR3 extends over 13 amino acids.

The rearrangement joins TRBV5-6 to TRBJ2-3, with 8 bases matching TRBD1. The germline V gene has CDR1 SGHDT and CDR2 YYEEEE. The CDR3 contains 14 residues. V shed 3 bases and J 5 bases; nucleotides not matched to a gene: 5. The CDR3 reads CASSSGQGRDTQYF. Here the CDR3 DNA reads TGTGCCAGCAGCTCTGGACAGGGAAGAGATACGCAGTATTTT.

The rearrangement uses TRBV4-1 and TRBJ1-4, with 8 nucleotides matching TRBD1. The ends lost 5 bases at V and 3 bases at J; junction bases unmatched: 2. CDR1 and CDR2 (germline): MGHRA, YSYEKL. There are 14 residues in the CDR3. The CDR3 spells CASSLQGANEKLFF. Here the CDR3 DNA reads TGCGCCAGCAGCTTACAGGGGGCTAATGAAAAACTGTTTTTT.